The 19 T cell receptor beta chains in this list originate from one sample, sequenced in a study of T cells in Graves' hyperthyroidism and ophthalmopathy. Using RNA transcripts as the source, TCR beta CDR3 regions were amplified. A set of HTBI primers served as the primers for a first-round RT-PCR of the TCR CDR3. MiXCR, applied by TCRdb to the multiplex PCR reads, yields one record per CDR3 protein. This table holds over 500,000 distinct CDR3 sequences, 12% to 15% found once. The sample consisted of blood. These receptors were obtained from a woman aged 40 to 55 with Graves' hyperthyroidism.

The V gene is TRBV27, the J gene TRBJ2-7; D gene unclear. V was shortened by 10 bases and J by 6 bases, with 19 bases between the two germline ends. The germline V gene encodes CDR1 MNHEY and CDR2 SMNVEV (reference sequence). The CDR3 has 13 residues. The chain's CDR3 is CATLPGPLPEQYF. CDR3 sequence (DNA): TGTGCCACCCTGCCTGGGCCACTCCCCGAGCAGTACTTC.

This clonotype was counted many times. The CDR3 DNA follows: TGTGCTAGTGGTTTGGTTCCGGGACAGGAGGCCCGAGGGACCCAGTACTTC. This sequence encodes CASGLVPGQEARGTQYF. This chain joins TRBV12-5 and TRBJ2-5; TRBD1 agrees at 8 bases. CDR1 LGHNT and CDR2 FRNRAP come from the germline V gene. The CDR3 length is 17 residues. V lost 0 bases to trimming and J lost 7 bases; unmatched junction nucleotides: 13.

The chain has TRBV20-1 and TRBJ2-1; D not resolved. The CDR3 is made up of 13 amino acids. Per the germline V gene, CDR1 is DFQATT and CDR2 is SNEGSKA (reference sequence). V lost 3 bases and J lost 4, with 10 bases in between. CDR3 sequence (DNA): TGCAGTGCTAGCCCCGCCGGGTACAATGAGCAGTTCTTC. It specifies CSASPAGYNEQFF.

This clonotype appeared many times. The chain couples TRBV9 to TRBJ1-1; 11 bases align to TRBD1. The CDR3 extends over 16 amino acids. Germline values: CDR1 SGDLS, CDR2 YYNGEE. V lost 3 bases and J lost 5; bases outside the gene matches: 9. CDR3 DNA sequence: TGTGCCAGCAGCGGGGGACAGGGGGTATATAGAACTGAAGCTTTCTTT. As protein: CASSGGQGVYRTEAFF.

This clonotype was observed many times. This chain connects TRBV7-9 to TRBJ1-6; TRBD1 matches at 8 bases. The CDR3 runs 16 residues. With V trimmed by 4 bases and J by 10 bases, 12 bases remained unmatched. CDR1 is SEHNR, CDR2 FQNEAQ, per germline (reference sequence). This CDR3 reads CASSSGLPGGGSPLHF. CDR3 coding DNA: TGTGCCAGCAGCTCGGGCCTGCCAGGGGGCGGATCACCCCTCCACTTT. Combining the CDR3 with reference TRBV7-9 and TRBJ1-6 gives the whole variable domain DTGVSQNPRHKITKRGQNVTFRCDPISEHNRLYWYRQTLGQGPEFLTYFQNEAQLEKSRLLSDRFSAERPKGSFSTLEIQRTEQGDSAMYLCASSSGLPGGGSPLHFGNGTRLTVT.

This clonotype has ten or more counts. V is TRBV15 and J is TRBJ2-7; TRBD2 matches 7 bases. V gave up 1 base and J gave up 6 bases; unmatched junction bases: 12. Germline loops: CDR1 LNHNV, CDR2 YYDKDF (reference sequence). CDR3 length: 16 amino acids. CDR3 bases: TGTGCCACCAGCAGAGGGTGGGCGGGAGATCTAAGCGAGCAGTACTTC. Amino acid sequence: CATSRGWAGDLSEQYF. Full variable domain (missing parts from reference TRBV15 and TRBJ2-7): DAMVIQNPRYQVTQFGKPVTLSCSQTLNHNVMYWYQQKSSQAPKLLFHYYDKDFNNEADTPDNFQSRRPNTSFCFLDIRSPGLGDTAMYLCATSRGWAGDLSEQYFGPGTRLTVT.

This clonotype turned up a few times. The CDR3 here is CASSRINEQYF. The DNA of the CDR3 is TGTGCCAGCAGCCGAATTAACGAGCAGTACTTC. V and J are TRBV7-9 and TRBJ2-7; no clear D. The CDR3 is 11 residues long. Trimming shortened V by 5 bases and J by 5 bases, and 7 bases separated the two germline ends. In germline, CDR1 is SEHNR, CDR2 FQNEAQ (reference sequence).

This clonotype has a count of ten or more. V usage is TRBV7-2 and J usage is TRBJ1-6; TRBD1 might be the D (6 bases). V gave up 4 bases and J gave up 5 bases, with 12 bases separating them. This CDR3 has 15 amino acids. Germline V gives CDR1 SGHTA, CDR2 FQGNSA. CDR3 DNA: TGTGCCAGCAGCTCAAGAGGGGGGGATAATTCACCCCTCCACTTT. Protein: CASSSRGGDNSPLHF.

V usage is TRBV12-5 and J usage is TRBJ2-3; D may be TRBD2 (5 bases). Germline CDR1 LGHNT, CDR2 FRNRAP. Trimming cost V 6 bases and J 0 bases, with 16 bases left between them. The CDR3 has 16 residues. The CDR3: CASGIGVASSTDTQYF. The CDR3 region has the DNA TGTGCTAGTGGCATTGGGGTAGCGTCGAGCACAGATACGCAGTATTTT.

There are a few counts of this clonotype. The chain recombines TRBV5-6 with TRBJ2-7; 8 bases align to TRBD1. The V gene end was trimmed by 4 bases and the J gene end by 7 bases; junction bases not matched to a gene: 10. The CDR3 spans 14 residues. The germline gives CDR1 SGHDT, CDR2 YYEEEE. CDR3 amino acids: CASSVDRGAGEQYF. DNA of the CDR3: TGTGCCAGCAGCGTCGACAGGGGCGCGGGGGAGCAGTACTTC.

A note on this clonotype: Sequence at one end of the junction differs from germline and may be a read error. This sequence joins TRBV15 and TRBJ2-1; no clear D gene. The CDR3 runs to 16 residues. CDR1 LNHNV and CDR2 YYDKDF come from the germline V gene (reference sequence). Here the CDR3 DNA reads TGTGTCACCAGCAGAGAACTACCTGGCTCCTACAATGAGCAGTTCTTC. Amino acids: CVTSRELPGSYNEQFF.

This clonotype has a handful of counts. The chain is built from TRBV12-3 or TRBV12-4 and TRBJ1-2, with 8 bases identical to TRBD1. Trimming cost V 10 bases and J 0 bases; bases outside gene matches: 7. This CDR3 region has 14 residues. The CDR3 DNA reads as TGTGCCACACCAACGGGACAGGCTAACTATGGCTACACCTTC. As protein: CATPTGQANYGYTF.

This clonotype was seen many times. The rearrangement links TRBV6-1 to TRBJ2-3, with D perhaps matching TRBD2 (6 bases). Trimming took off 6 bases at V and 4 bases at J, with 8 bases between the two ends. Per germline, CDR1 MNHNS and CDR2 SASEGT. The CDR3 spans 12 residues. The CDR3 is CASRPSADTQYF. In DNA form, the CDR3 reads TGTGCCAGCAGGCCTAGCGCAGATACGCAGTATTTT.

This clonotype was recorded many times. The CDR3 spells CSASGTSSYNEQFF. DNA for the CDR3: TGCAGTGCTAGTGGGACTAGCTCCTACAATGAGCAGTTCTTC. The chain recombines TRBV20-1 with TRBJ2-1; 8 positions match TRBD2. The germline CDR1 and CDR2 sequences are DFQATT and SNEGSKA (reference sequence). Trimming removed 3 bases from V and 0 bases from J; junction bases left unmatched: 1. The CDR3 covers 14 residues.

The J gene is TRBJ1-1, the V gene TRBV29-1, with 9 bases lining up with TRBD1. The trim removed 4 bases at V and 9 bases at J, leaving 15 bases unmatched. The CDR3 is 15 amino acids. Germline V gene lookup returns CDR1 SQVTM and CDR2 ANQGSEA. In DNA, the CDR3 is TGCAGCGTTGTAAACAGGGGGCTAAAGGACCCCCAAGCTTTCTTT. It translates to CSVVNRGLKDPQAFF.

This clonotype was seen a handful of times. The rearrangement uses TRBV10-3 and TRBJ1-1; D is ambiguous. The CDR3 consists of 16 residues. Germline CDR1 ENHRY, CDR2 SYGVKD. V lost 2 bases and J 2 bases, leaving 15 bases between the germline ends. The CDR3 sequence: CAISEPRRDNNTEAFF. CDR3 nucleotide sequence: TGTGCCATCAGTGAGCCCCGCCGGGATAACAACACTGAAGCTTTCTTT.

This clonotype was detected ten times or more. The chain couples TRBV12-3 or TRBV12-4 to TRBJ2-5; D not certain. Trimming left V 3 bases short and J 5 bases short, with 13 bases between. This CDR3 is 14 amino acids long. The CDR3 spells CASSFGLAGETQYF. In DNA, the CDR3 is TGTGCCAGCAGTTTTGGGCTGGCCGGGGAGACCCAGTACTTC.

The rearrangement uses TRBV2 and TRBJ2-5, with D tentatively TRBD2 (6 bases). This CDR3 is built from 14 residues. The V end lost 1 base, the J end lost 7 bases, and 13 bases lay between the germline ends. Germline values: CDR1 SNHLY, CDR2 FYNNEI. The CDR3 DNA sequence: TGTGCCAGCAGTGAAGAAGGCCCCGGGGGGACCCAGTACTTC. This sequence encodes CASSEEGPGGTQYF.

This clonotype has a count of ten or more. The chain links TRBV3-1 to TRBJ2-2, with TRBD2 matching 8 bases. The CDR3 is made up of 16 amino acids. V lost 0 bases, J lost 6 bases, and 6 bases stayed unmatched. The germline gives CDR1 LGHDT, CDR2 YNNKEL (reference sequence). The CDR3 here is CASSQDPAGVPGELFF. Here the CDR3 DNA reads TGTGCCAGCAGCCAAGACCCAGCGGGAGTGCCCGGGGAGCTGTTTTTT.